The entry that follows covers one TCR beta chain sequence. Its antigen is still unknown. Base qualities are not at hand, and no much larger clone is one base apart. This specimen belongs to a study of cytomegalovirus exposure and HLA in healthy donors (dated by TCRdb to the late 2010s). Regarding the study in general: An earlier analysis of several hundred of the donors reported about 280 Gb of sequence data and 95 million to 130 million unique TCR beta sequences obtained from approximately 180 million T cells. Besides the first cohort of around 700 subjects, a separate validation cohort made up of 120 different subjects was used. To study patterns of TCR occurrence, a later analysis re-analyzed previously published TCR beta repertoires from several hundred donors and added high-resolution HLA genotyping. The study was designed to test whether signatures of past pathogen exposure could be identified by cataloging public T cell receptors. Approximately 300 gigabases of sequencing data and around 90 million unique TCR sequences made up an early release that covered approximately 650 HLA-typed donors. Among about 390 genotyped donors of the cohort, an average of about 240,000 unique TCR beta nucleotide sequences were sequenced per donor, around 20% of them non-productive. Typing coverage differed by locus: A, B, C, DRB1 and DQB1 were typed in about 620-640 donors, DQA1 in approximately 520, DPA1 in 600 to 610, and DPB1 in roughly 470. High-throughput TCR immunosequencing, statistical association of individual TCRs with disease status, and machine learning were combined to predict cytomegalovirus infection status. All discovery cohort repertoires had been generated using a single sequencing platform. Rather than drawing on any new phenotypic data, the later analysis identified candidate immune exposures from TCR beta sequences and the way those sequences occurred across donors. Genome-wide SNP genotypes for about three fifths of the roughly 670 donors were used in a later genetic analysis, which treated that subset as a discovery cohort. Using immunosequencing, the study profiled T cell repertoires from about 650 subjects and related those repertoires to cytomegalovirus serostatus. In an earlier analysis of over 550 of the donors, high-throughput TCR beta sequencing was used to judge whether each TCR beta V gene segment behaved as functional or pseudogenic. Of the 300 to 450 genotyped donors, approximately 83% fell in the genetic ancestry cluster associated with self-reported Caucasian donors. About 5 DR-DQ haplotypes were handled as single units for association and clustering, since linkage in the cohort was strong. Alongside the repertoire data, information on donor age, sex, ethnicity and CMV serostatus was compiled. Both class I and class II loci were covered by HLA typing, at four-digit resolution. Study-level results and caveats: It was suggested by the authors that the approach could potentially be generalized to other disease states and immunological phenotypes. A total of fewer than 200 TCR beta chains were listed by the study as associated with cytomegalovirus. The cohort was sequenced for TCR beta chains only, and without alpha or paired-chain data the features that could be detected were limited. In an earlier analysis of about 540 of the donors, most TCR beta V segments were observed in productive rearrangements about 87% or about 30% of the time, broadly matching IMGT annotations. Because some donors lacked HLA typing at each locus, the association tests relied only on the typed subset. The classifier was reported to diagnose cytomegalovirus status with high specificity and sensitivity in both the original and validation cohorts. A later genetic analysis associated a missense DCLRE1C variant with V-gene and J-gene trimming of TCR beta chains, and an independent cohort replicated the association. In a later analysis, several top co-occurrence clusters were reported to appear linked to parvovirus B19, influenza, CMV and Epstein-Barr virus. A later genetic analysis reported fewer N-insertions in productive TCRs among donors in an Asian-associated ancestry cluster than the roughly 620-donor mean. The earlier analysis of about 600 of the donors excluded about 16 rarely observed V segments, including chromosome 9 orphons, because counts were too low. Most TCR sequences were observed very rarely across donors, whereas some public TCRs were present in many individuals. Three of the identified cytomegalovirus-associated TCR beta chains were confirmed in vitro to be specific for cytomegalovirus antigens. Correlated functional status among segregating V segments might reflect linkage disequilibrium, but an unknown experimental factor could not be ruled out. According to a later analysis, most CMV-associated TCR beta chains appeared to be HLA-restricted, and the HLA associations seemed to be driven largely by CMV exposure. Presence/absence analyses assumed roughly uniform sequencing depth across donors, an assumption that may not hold. In a later analysis, TCR association rates were found to vary across HLA loci, with the most associated TCRs seen for DRB1 alleles and the fewest for HLA-C alleles. A group of highly shared sequence variants was considered likely to be a technical artifact of the sequencing pipeline. Compared with equally common non-associated chains, HLA-associated TCR beta chains in a later analysis were more clonally expanded and had lower generation probabilities. The only immune exposure information available for the cohort was CMV serostatus. When HLA alleles, especially DR and DQ, strongly co-occurred, attributing TCR associations to individual alleles was difficult. Specific HLA alleles were associated with around 18,000 TCR beta sequences at a false discovery rate of 0.05 in a later analysis. Because the 87-base-pair reads could not distinguish some IMGT-functional V segments, including TRBV6-2 and TRBV6-3, those segments were excluded. A further reported finding was that TCR beta sequences accurately predicted the HLA-A and HLA-B alleles for most subjects in the first cohort.

Library preparation employed the immunoSEQ multiplex PCR assay. For the multiplex PCR, a mixture combining 60 forward primers for TCR Vbeta segments and 13 reverse primers for TCR Jbeta segments was used. The CDR3 region of rearranged TCR beta genes was amplified from genomic DNA with a multiplex PCR assay. The amplified TCR beta libraries were sequenced on the Illumina HiSeq System as 87-base-pair reads. In the original analysis: In a later analysis, some 80 million unique TCR beta chains were counted across the 690 or so repertoires, and roughly 11 million of these chains were shared by at least two donors. To remove PCR and sequencing errors, raw reads were error-corrected and collapsed into unique sequences using a nearest-neighbor algorithm that merged closely related sequences. V, D and J gene segments were assigned by aligning CDR3 sequences to IMGT reference sequences. For a sequence to be retained, a match of at least six nucleotides to both a V gene segment and a J gene segment was required. Rearrangements were classified as productive when the CDR3 lacked stop codons and remained in frame with V and J, and all other rearrangements were classified as non-productive. CDR3 was defined by IMGT convention, running from the second conserved V-encoded cysteine to the conserved J-encoded phenylalanine. The earlier analysis of some 600 of the donors excluded sequences that lacked an unambiguous match to a single V gene segment. In an earlier analysis of 450 to 700 of the donors, V segments were called functional above 56.7% productive rearrangements and were called segregating when the between-donor standard deviation exceeded 5%. A statistical classification framework was built for diagnosing cytomegalovirus status from the catalog of TCR beta chain sequences. A later analysis assigned V and J genes by comparing TCR nucleotide sequences with IMGT/GENE-DB human TR gene sequences. The TCRdist pipeline was used in a later analysis to assign CDR3 sequences and most-parsimonious VDJ recombination scenarios. In a later analysis, each TCR beta chain was defined by its CDR3 amino acid sequence together with its V-gene family, and reads without a unique V-gene family were excluded. To address suspected cross-contamination and a sequencing artifact, a later analysis removed over 500 highly shared, low-generation-probability nucleotide sequences. For each public chain, a later analysis derived a clonal expansion index from normalized ranks of inferred template counts within each repertoire. A later analysis computed generation probabilities with a VDJ recombination model fitted to out-of-frame rearrangements, and checked the results against IGoR. A later analysis scored TCR-TCR, TCR-HLA and TCR-CMV co-occurrence with hypergeometric tests, applying a repertoire-size bias correction to TCR pairs. False discovery rates were estimated in a later analysis by permuting HLA or CMV assignments 20 times. In a later analysis, co-occurring TCRs were grouped with DBSCAN, and TCRdist sequence similarity was added when clustering was performed within HLA-allele-positive subsets. Repertoires with fewer than 30,000 or more than 120,000 public chains, plus five repertoires with anomalous nucleotide sharing, were excluded from co-occurrence clustering. Held by TCRdb, this immuneACCESS table contains in-frame sequences only and omits some clones. Under half of the omission traces to an unresolved V gene where checked; the cause of the rest is unknown. The D gene and trimming were derived from the DNA, and the V and J assignments and clone size from that table. This sample has about 100,000 clones in its table, and around 73% of those were observed once. Under 0.8% of the sample belongs to the ten largest clones.

The cohort comprised fewer than 700 healthy bone marrow donors. At the time of sampling, every cohort member was nominally healthy, though immune exposures that went unrecorded were likely present. The donor was CMV seronegative and belonged to the group of 320 or so seronegative cohort members. Each donor provided a peripheral blood sample, and peripheral blood mononuclear cells were used for TCR beta sequencing. Genomic DNA was extracted from the blood cell samples with the Qiagen DNeasy Blood Extraction Kit. CDR1 and CDR2 were assigned from the germline V gene as LGHNT and FRNRAP. V loses 6 bases at its end and J loses 5 bases; junction bases beyond the gene matches: 2. The CDR3 contains 12 residues, cysteine and phenylalanine counted. The only DNA kept is the CDR3, 36 bases in frame from the first base.

The TCR sequence derives from a woman aged 60-75 years in good health and CMV-seronegative. The chain was built from TRBV12-5 and TRBJ2-5; 8 bases in between match TRBD1. The sample taken for sequencing was PBMCs. DNA sequence: TGTGCTAGTGGCCGGGACAGGGAGACCCAGTACTTC. Translated, it reads CASGRDRETQYF. The reference TRBV12-5 and TRBJ2-5 proteins fill in what lies around the CDR3, so the full variable domain reads DARVTQTPRHKVTEMGQEVTMRCQPILGHNTVFWYRQTMMQGLELLAYFRNRAPLDDSGMPKDRFSAEMPDATLATLKIQPSEPRDSAVYFCASGRDRETQYFGPGTRLLVL.